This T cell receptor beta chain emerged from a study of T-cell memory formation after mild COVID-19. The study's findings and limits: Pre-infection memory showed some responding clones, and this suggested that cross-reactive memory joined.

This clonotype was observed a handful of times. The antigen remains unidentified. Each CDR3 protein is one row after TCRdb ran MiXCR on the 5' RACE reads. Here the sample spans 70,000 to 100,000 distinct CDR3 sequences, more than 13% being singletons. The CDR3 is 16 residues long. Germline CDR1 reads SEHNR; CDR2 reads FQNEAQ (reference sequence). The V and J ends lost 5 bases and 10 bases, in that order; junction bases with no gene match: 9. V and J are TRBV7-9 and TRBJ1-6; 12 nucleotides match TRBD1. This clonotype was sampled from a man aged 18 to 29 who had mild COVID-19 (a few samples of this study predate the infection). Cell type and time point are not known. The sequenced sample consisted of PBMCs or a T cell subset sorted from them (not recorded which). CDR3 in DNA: TGTGCCAGCAGCATATCCGGGACAGGGGGCGGGTCACCCCTCCACTTT. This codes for CASSISGTGGGSPLHF. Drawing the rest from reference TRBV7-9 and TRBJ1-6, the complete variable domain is DTGVSQNPRHKITKRGQNVTFRCDPISEHNRLYWYRQTLGQGPEFLTYFQNEAQLEKSRLLSDRFSAERPKGSFSTLEIQRTEQGDSAMYLCASSISGTGGGSPLHFGNGTRLTVT.